These T cell receptor beta chains were read from a single sample in a study of blood T cells in healthy people across ages. TCRdb reprocessed the 5' RACE reads via MiXCR and lists one record per CDR3 protein. The table includes 790,000 or so distinct CDR3 sequences, more than 55% detected once. The sample consisted of blood. These receptors all stem from a man aged 35-49 years in good health. CDR3s include the opening cysteine and the closing phenylalanine or tryptophan. A D gene is named only where the DNA matches it firmly. Size is stated for part of the rows, as once, few or many counts, or as a class when the clone is expanded.

NA	TRBV21-1	once	TRBJ1-6	CSSTPWGFGDSPLHF	TGTTCCAGCACTCCCTGGGGATTTGGAGATTCACCCCTCCACTTT
TRBD1	TRBV20-1	few	TRBJ2-4	CSARNRGENIQYF	TGCAGTGCTAGAAACAGGGGGGAAAACATTCAGTACTTC
TRBD1	TRBV7-6	few	TRBJ1-4	CASSLTGSNEKLFF	TGTGCCAGCAGCTTGACAGGGTCTAATGAAAAACTGTTTTTT
NA	TRBV19	few	TRBJ2-4	CASSPRLGLVGANIQYF	TGTGCCAGTAGTCCGCGACTAGGCCTTGTCGGGGCGAACATTCAGTACTTC
NA	TRBV9	NA	TRBJ1-2	CASSPGGINGYTF	TGTGCCAGCAGCCCGGGGGGAATCAATGGCTACACCTTC
NA	TRBV27	few	TRBJ1-2	CASRQGPYGYTF	TGTGCCAGCAGGCAAGGGCCCTATGGCTACACCTTC
NA	TRBV10-3	few	TRBJ2-1	CAIRGLGEWKEQFF	TGTGCCATCAGGGGGTTGGGGGAGTGGAAGGAGCAGTTCTTC
NA	TRBV29-1	NA	TRBJ2-1	CSVREGMDNEQFF	TGCAGCGTCCGGGAAGGGATGGACAATGAGCAGTTCTTC
NA	TRBV7-3	NA	TRBJ2-5	CASSLWGTRETQYF	TGTGCCAGCAGCTTATGGGGGACACGAGAGACCCAGTACTTC
TRBD2	TRBV13	medium-sized	TRBJ2-1	CASREAGYNEQFF	TGTGCCAGCAGAGAAGCGGGGTACAATGAGCAGTTCTTC
TRBD2	TRBV20-1	once	TRBJ2-1	CSARASGMYEQFF	TGCAGTGCTAGGGCTAGCGGGATGTATGAGCAGTTCTTC
NA	TRBV4-3	NA	TRBJ2-7	CASSEGRAAIYEQYF	TGCGCCAGCAGCGAGGGACGGGCCGCGATCTACGAGCAGTACTTC
TRBD1	TRBV4-1	NA	TRBJ2-1	CASSQDKTGAYNEQFF	TGCGCCAGCAGCCAAGATAAAACAGGGGCCTACAATGAGCAGTTCTTC
TRBD1	TRBV6-1	NA	TRBJ1-5	CASTPQIAGQGYNQPQHF	TGTGCCAGCACCCCACAGATAGCGGGACAGGGGTACAATCAGCCCCAGCATTTT
TRBD1	TRBV20-1	NA	TRBJ2-7	CSATTGPTYEQYF	TGCAGTGCTACGACAGGGCCAACCTACGAGCAGTACTTC
NA	TRBV29-1	NA	TRBJ1-2	CSVAQAPSGDYGYTF	TGCAGCGTTGCACAGGCGCCATCAGGGGACTATGGCTACACCTTC
TRBD2	TRBV7-2	NA	TRBJ2-1	CASSLWGLANNEQFF	TGTGCCAGCAGCTTATGGGGACTAGCAAACAATGAGCAGTTCTTC
NA	TRBV29-1	few	TRBJ2-6	CSVDGVAGANVLTF	TGCAGCGTTGATGGGGTGGCCGGGGCCAACGTCCTGACTTTC
NA	TRBV19	NA	TRBJ2-7	CASSTGTGFYEQYF	TGTGCCAGTAGTACCGGGACGGGATTCTACGAGCAGTACTTC
NA	TRBV6-1	NA	TRBJ2-6	CASSEDGSGANVLTF	TGTGCCAGCAGTGAAGACGGCTCTGGGGCCAACGTCCTGACTTTC
TRBD1	TRBV20-1	NA	TRBJ2-2	CSASRRPPGQGTGELFF	TGCAGTGCCTCACGCCGACCCCCGGGACAGGGGACCGGGGAGCTGTTTTTT
NA	TRBV25-1	NA	TRBJ1-6	CASSEYRGGLSYNSPLHF	TGTGCCAGCAGTGAATATCGCGGGGGTCTATCCTATAATTCACCCCTCCACTTT
TRBD2	TRBV12-3/TRBV12-4	NA	TRBJ2-1	CASSLALSGSYNEQFF	TGTGCCAGCAGTTTAGCACTTAGCGGGAGCTACAATGAGCAGTTCTTC